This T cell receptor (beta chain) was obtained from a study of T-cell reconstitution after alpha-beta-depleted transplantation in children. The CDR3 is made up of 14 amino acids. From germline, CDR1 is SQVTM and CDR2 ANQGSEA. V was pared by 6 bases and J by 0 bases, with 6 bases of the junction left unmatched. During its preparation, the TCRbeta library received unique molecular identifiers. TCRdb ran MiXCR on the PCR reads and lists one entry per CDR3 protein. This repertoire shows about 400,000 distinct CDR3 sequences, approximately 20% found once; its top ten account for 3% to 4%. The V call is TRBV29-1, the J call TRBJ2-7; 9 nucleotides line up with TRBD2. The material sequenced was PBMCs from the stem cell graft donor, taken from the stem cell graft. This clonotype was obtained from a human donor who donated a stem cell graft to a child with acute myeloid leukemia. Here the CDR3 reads CSVGTSRVSYEQYF. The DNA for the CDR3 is TGCAGCGTGGGGACTAGCAGGGTCTCCTACGAGCAGTACTTC.